This T cell receptor beta chain was recorded in a study of cytomegalovirus exposure and HLA in healthy donors. Study summary: Earlier findings included 117 million unique TCR beta sequences obtained from 150 million to 200 million T cells. In terms of ancestry, the Caucasian-associated cluster contained roughly 81% of the roughly 400 genotyped donors.

Vbeta (60) and Jbeta (13) primers were used in the PCR. The repertoire was sequenced with immunoSEQ multiplex PCR; TCRdb's copy has only in-frame clones and lacks some. The sample table sets out fewer than 60,000 clones. Study outcomes and limitations: According to the study, roughly 160 TCR beta chains were cytomegalovirus-associated. Accurate predictions that matched the HLA-A and HLA-B alleles of most subjects were reportedly made from TCR beta sequences.

This CDR3 region has 15 residues. Per the germline V gene, CDR1 is KGHSH and CDR2 is LQKENI. J lost 5 bases, V lost 2 bases, and 4 bases had no gene match. For this clone: Its antigen is not identified.

Input material: PBMCs. This rearrangement joins TRBV18 to TRBJ1-5, with 9 bases matching TRBD1. The receptor was isolated from a young woman in good health and CMV-seropositive. The CDR3 sequence: CASSPTGGLHQPQHF. Here the CDR3 DNA reads TGTGCCAGCTCACCAACAGGGGGCTTGCATCAGCCCCAGCATTTT.